This entry is about one T cell receptor beta chain. This entry belongs to a study of T cells in Graves' hyperthyroidism and ophthalmopathy. Turning to the study itself: Prior to any treatment, at the point of initial diagnosis, peripheral blood was collected.

RNA transcripts were the template for amplifying TCR beta CDR3 regions. The HTBI primer set served for first-round RT-PCR of the TCR CDR3. One entry per CDR3 protein, called by TCRdb with MiXCR from the multiplex PCR reads. The table lists over 650,000 distinct CDR3 sequences, about a sixth of them singletons. This CDR3 comprises 13 residues. The germline V and J ends were trimmed by 3 bases and 1 base, with 7 bases remaining between them. This sequence was found in a young man with Graves' hyperthyroidism. Source material: blood. The chain carries TRBV12-3 or TRBV12-4 and TRBJ2-7; D ambiguous. The CDR3 reads CASSFHESYEQYF. CDR3 DNA sequence: TGTGCCAGCAGTTTTCACGAATCCTACGAGCAGTACTTC.